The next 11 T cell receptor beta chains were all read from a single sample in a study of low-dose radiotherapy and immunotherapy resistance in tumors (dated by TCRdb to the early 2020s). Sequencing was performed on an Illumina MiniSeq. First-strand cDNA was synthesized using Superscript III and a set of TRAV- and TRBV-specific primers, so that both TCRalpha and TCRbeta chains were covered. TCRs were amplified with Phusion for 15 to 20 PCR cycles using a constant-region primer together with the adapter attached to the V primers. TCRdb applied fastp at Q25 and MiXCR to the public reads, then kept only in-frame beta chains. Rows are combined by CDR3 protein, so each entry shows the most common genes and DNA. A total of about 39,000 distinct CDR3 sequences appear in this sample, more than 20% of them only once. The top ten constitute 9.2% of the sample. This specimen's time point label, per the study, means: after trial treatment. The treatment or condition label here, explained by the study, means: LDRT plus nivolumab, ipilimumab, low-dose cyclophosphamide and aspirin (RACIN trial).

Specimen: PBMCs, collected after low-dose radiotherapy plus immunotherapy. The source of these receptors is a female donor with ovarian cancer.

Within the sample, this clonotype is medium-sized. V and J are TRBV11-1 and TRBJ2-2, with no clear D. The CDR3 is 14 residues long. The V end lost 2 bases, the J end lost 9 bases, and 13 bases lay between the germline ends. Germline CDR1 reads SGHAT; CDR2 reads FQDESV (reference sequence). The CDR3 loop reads CASSLPPKGRELFF. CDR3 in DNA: TGTGCCAGCAGCTTACCTCCTAAAGGGAGGGAGCTGTTTTTT.

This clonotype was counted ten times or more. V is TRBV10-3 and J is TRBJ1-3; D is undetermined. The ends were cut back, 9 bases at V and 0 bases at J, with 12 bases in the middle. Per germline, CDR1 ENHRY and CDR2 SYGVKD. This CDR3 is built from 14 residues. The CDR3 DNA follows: TGTGCCATTAGAGGACCGGCCTCTGGAAACACCATATATTTT. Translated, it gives CAIRGPASGNTIYF.

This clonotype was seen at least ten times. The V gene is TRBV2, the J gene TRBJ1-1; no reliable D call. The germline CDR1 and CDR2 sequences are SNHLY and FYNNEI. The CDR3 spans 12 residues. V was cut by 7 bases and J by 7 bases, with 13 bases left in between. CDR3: CASKDLADEAFF. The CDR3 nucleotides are TGTGCCAGCAAGGACCTAGCCGATGAAGCTTTCTTT.

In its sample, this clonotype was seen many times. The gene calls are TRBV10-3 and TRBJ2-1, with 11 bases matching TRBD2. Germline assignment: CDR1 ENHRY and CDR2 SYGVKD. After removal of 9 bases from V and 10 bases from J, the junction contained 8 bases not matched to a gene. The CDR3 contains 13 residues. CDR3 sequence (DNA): TGTGCCATTAGCGGGGGGGAGTGGAGGGAGCAGTTCTTC. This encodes CAISGGEWREQFF.

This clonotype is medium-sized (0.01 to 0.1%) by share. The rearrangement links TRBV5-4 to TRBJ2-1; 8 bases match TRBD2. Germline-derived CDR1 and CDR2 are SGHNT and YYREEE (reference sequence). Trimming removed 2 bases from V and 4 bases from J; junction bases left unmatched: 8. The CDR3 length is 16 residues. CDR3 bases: TGTGCCAGCAGCTTAACCAGGGCTAGCGGGTACAATGAGCAGTTCTTC. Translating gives CASSLTRASGYNEQFF.

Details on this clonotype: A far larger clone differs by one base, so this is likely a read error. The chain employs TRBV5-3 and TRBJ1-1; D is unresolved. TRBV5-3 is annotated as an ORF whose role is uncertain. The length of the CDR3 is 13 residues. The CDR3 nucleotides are TGCGCCAGCAGCTGGGCAGAGAACACTGAAGCTTTCTTT. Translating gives CASSWAENTEAFF.

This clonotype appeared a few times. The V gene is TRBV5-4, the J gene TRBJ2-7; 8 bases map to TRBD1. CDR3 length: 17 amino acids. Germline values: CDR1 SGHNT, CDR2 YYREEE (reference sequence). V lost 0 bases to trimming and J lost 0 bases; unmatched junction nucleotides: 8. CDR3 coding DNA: TGTGCCAGCAGCTTGGGAGGACGGACAGGGAGCTCCTACGAGCAGTACTTC. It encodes CASSLGGRTGSSYEQYF.

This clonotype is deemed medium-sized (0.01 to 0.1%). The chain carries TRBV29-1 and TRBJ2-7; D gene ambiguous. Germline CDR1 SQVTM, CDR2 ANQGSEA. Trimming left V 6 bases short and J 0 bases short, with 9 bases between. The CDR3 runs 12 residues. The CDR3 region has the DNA TGCAGCGTCCGTAGATCCTCCTACGAGCAGTACTTC. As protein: CSVRRSSYEQYF.

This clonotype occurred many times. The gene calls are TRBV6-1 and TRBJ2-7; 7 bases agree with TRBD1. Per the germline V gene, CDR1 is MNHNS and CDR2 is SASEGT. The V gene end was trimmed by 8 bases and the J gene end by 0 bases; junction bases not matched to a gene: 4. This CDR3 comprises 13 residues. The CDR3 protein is CASARDSSYEQYF. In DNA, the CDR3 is TGTGCCAGCGCCAGGGACAGCTCCTACGAGCAGTACTTC.

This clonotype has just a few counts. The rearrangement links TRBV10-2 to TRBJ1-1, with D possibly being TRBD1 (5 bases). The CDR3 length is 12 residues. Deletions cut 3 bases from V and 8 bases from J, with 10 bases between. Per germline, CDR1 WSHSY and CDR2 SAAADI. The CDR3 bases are TGCGCCAGCAGTGACGGCAGGGAAGAAGCTTTCTTT. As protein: CASSDGREEAFF.

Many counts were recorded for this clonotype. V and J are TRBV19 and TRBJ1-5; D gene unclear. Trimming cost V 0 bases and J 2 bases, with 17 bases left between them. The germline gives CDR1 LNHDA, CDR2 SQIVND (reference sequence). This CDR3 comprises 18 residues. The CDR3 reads CASSIEAFFGYGNQPQHF. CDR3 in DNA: TGTGCCAGTAGTATAGAGGCCTTTTTCGGGTATGGCAATCAGCCCCAGCATTTT. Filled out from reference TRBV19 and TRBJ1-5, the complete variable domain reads DGGITQSPKYLFRKEGQNVTLSCEQNLNHDAMYWYRQDPGQGLRLIYYSQIVNDFQKGDIAEGYSVSREKKESFPLTVTSAQKNPTAFYLCASSIEAFFGYGNQPQHFGDGTRLSIL.